Reported below is one T cell receptor (beta chain). Its specificity is not known. Both CD45RO+ cells and CCR7-negative CD45RA+ TemRA cells were combined to make up CD8 memory. This specimen belongs to a study of shared clonotypes between healthy human individuals. General study results and limits: Naive CD4 clonotypes overlapped across a handful of donors at roughly 5%.

Germline assignment: CDR1 LNHDA and CDR2 SQIVND (reference sequence). There are 12 residues in the CDR3. Using immunoSEQ multiplex PCR, the repertoire was profiled, and TCRdb retains in-frame clones only, with some absent. The data show 550,000 to 800,000 clones, about 90% seen once. This receptor was taken from a young man in good health. Some clones in this sample may be carry-over from other donors' samples. Sequencing was done on a sample of memory CD8+ T cells from PBMCs. Stated subset: CD45RO+ cells pooled with CCR7-negative TemRA cells. The V and J genes are TRBV19 and TRBJ1-1; D possibly corresponds to TRBD1 (6 bases). CDR3 residues: CASQMWGQEAFF. The DNA for the CDR3 is TGTGCGTCGCAAATGTGGGGGCAGGAAGCTTTCTTT.